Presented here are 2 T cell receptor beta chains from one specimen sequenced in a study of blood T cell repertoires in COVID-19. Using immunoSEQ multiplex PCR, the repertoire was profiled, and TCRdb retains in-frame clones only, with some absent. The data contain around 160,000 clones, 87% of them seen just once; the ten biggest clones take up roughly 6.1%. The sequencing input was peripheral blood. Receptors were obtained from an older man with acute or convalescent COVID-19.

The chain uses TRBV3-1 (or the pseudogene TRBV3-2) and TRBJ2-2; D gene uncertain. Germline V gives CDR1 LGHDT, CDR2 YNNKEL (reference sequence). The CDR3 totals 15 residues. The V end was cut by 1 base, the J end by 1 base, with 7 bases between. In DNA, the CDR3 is TGTGCCAGCAGCCAAGTTTTCCAGAACACCGGGGAGCTGTTTTTT. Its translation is CASSQVFQNTGELFF.

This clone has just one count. CDR3 sequence (DNA): TGCGCCAGCAGCGTCCAGACACACCAAGAGACCCAGTACTTC. This sequence encodes CASSVQTHQETQYF. The J gene is TRBJ2-5, the V gene TRBV5-1; D uncertain. CDR1 SGHRS and CDR2 YFSETQ come from the germline V gene. The CDR3 runs 14 residues. V lost 4 bases and J 0 bases, leaving 10 bases between the germline ends.